The table lists the clone carrying this T cell receptor beta chain with a few counts. Its antigen is unidentified. These data come from a study of T-cell memory formation after mild COVID-19. One entry per CDR3 protein results from TCRdb running MiXCR on the 5' RACE reads. The sample lists 500,000 to 650,000 distinct CDR3 sequences; less than 25% were seen once. J was trimmed by 2 bases and V by 6 bases; bases with no gene match: 9. The CDR3 is 17 amino acids. Germline CDR1 reads MNHEY; CDR2 reads SMNVEV (reference sequence). Overall study results and limits: The main location of contracting CD4+ clones was CM and EM, and that of contracting CD8+ clones was EMRA. Clones that shrank (day 15 to 85) were balanced CD4/CD8, whereas later expanders leaned CD4+. Cross-reactive memory apparently joined, as some responding clones appeared in pre-infection memory.

This TCR was sampled from an adult woman who had mild COVID-19 (a few samples of this study predate the infection). Cell type and time point are not known. The specimen sequenced was PBMCs or a T cell subset sorted from them (not recorded which). The V and J genes are TRBV27 and TRBJ2-6, with 8 nucleotides matching TRBD1. This CDR3 reads CASSPRDRPPGANVLTF. The CDR3 region has the DNA TGTGCCAGCAGCCCCCGGGACAGGCCCCCTGGGGCCAACGTCCTGACTTTC. The full variable domain, rest sourced from reference TRBV27 and TRBJ2-6, is EAQVTQNPRYLITVTGKKLTVTCSQNMNHEYMSWYRQDPGLGLRQIYYSMNVEVTDKGDVPEGYKVSRKEKRNFPLILESPSPNQTSLYFCASSPRDRPPGANVLTFGAGSRLTVL.